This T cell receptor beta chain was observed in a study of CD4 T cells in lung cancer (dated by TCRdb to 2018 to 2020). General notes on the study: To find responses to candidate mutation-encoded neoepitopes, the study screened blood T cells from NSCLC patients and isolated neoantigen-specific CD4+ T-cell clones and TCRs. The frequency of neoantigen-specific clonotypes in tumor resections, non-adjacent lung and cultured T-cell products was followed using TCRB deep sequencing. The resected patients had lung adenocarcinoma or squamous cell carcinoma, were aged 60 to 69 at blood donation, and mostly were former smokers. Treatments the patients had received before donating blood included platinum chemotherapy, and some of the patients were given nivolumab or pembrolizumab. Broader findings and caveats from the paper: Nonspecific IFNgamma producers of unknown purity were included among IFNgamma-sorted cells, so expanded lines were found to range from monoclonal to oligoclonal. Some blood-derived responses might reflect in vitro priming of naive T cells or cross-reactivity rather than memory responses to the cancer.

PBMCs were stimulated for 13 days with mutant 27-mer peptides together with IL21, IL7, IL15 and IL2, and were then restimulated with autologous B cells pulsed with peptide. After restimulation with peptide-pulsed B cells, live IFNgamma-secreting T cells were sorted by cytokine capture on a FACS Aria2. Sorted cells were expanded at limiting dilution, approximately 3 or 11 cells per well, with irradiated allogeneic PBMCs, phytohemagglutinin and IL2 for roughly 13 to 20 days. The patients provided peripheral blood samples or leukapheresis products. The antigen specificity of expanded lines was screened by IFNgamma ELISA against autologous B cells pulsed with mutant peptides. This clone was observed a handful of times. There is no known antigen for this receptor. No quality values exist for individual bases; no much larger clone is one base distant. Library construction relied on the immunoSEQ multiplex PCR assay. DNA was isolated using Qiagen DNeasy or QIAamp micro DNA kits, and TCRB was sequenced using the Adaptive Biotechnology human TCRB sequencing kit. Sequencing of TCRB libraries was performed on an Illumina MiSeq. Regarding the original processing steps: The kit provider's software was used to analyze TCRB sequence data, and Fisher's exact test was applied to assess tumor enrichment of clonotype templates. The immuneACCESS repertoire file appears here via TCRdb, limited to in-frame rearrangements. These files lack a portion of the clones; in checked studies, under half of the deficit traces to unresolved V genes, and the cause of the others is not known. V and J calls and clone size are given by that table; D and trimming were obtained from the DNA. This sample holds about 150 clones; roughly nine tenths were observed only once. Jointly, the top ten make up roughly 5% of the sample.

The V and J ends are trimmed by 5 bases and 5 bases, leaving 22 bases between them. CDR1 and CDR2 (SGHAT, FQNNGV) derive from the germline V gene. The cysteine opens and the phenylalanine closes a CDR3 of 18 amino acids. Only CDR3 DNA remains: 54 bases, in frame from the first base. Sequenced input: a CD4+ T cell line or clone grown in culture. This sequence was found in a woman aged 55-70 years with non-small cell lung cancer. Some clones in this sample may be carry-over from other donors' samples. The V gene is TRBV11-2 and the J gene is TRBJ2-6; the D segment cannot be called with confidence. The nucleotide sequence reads TGTGCCAGCAGCCCTACGTTCAAGCAACAAAGTCGGGCCAACGTCCTGACTTTC. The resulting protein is CASSPTFKQQSRANVLTF. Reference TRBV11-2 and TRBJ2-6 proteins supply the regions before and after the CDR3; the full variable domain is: EAGVAQSPRYKIIEKRQSVAFWCNPISGHATLYWYQQILGQGPKLLIQFQNNGVVDDSQLPKDRFSAERLKGVDSTLKIQPAKLEDSAVYLCASSPTFKQQSRANVLTFGAGSRLTVL.